These 14 T cell receptor beta chains share one sample of origin, sequenced in a study of blood T cell repertoires in COVID-19. Clones were sequenced by immunoSEQ multiplex PCR, and TCRdb holds only the in-frame ones, with some missing. In the table there are about 220,000 clones, 82% of which are singletons. Input material: peripheral blood. Receptor source: a woman older than 75 with acute or convalescent COVID-19.

This chain links TRBV19 with TRBJ2-3; 14 bases fit TRBD2. V trimming: 4 bases; J trimming: 1 base; junction bases outside the gene matches: 1. The CDR3 extends over 16 amino acids. CDR1 and CDR2 (germline): LNHDA, SQIVND (reference sequence). The CDR3 protein is CASSRGLAGGTDTQYF. The DNA for the CDR3 is TGTGCCAGTAGTAGGGGACTAGCGGGGGGCACAGATACGCAGTATTTT.

The chain recombines TRBV7-8 with TRBJ1-6; a possible D gene is TRBD1 (5 bases). This CDR3 is built from 15 residues. The V end lost 1 base, the J end lost 7 bases, and 11 bases lay between the germline ends. Per germline, CDR1 SGHVS and CDR2 FQNEAQ. The DNA for the CDR3 is TGTGCCAGCAGCTTAGGGGGACTCACCAATTCACCCCTCCACTTT. Encoded protein: CASSLGGLTNSPLHF. The variable domain in full, completed from reference TRBV7-8 and TRBJ1-6, reads GAGVSQSPRYKVAKRGQDVALRCDPISGHVSLFWYQQALGQGPEFLTYFQNEAQLDKSGLPSDRFFAERPEGSVSTLKIQRTQQEDSAVYLCASSLGGLTNSPLHFGNGTRLTVT.

The chain has TRBV4-2 and TRBJ1-2; D call uncertain. V dropped 0 bases and J dropped 8 bases, with 16 bases sitting between them. This CDR3 region has 15 residues. The germline gives CDR1 LGHNA, CDR2 YNFKEQ. The CDR3 loop reads CASSQDPGGSGGYTF. In DNA form, the CDR3 reads TGTGCCAGCAGCCAAGATCCGGGAGGCTCAGGAGGCTACACCTTC.

This clone has a handful of counts. The rearrangement joins TRBV4-1 to TRBJ1-2; D gene uncertain. Germline assignment: CDR1 MGHRA and CDR2 YSYEKL. V dropped 2 bases and J dropped 2 bases, with 9 bases sitting between them. The CDR3 is 14 residues long. The CDR3 nucleotides are TGCGCCAGCAGCCAATATGGCACCAACTATGGCTACACCTTC. It encodes CASSQYGTNYGYTF.

CDR3 sequence: CASSQCRVGAYEQYF. CDR3 nucleotides: TGCGCCAGCAGTCAATGCCGAGTAGGGGCCTACGAGCAGTACTTC. The chain has TRBV23-1 and TRBJ2-7, with D perhaps matching TRBD1 (5 bases). TRBV23-1 is an ORF, and what it does is uncertain. The germline V and J ends were trimmed by 1 base and 2 bases, with 12 bases remaining between them. The CDR3 consists of 15 residues.

The chain recombines TRBV4-1 with TRBJ2-1; TRBD2 might be the D (5 bases). This CDR3 region has 16 residues. The V gene's germline CDR1 is MGHRA and CDR2 YSYEKL. V shed 1 base and J shed 4 bases, with 14 bases lying between them. Written as DNA, the CDR3 is TGCGCCAGCAGCCAAGTGGGCAGATCGGGGTACAATGAGCAGTTCTTC. Its translation is CASSQVGRSGYNEQFF.

The chain employs TRBV2 and TRBJ1-2; D uncertain. The CDR3 has 14 amino acids. Germline lookup yields CDR1 SNHLY and CDR2 FYNNEI. Trimming stripped 4 bases from V and 8 bases from J, with 17 bases between. The CDR3 sequence is CASSVLSAGKGYTF. CDR3 in DNA: TGTGCCAGCAGTGTCTTGTCGGCAGGCAAAGGCTACACCTTC.

A few counts support this clone. DNA for the CDR3: TGCGCCAGCAGCGGACAATACGGACAAGGGGAAAAACTGTTTTTT. Protein sequence: CASSGQYGQGEKLFF. V and J are TRBV5-1 and TRBJ1-4; tentatively, D is TRBD1 (5 bases). V lost 4 bases and J 8 bases, leaving 18 bases between the germline ends. Germline values: CDR1 SGHRS, CDR2 YFSETQ. The CDR3 covers 15 residues. Based on the CDR3 plus reference TRBV5-1 and TRBJ1-4, the full variable domain is KAGVTQTPRYLIKTRGQQVTLSCSPISGHRSVSWYQQTPGQGLQFLFEYFSETQRNKGNFPGRFSGRQFSNSRSEMNVSTLELGDSALYLCASSGQYGQGEKLFFGSGTQLSVL.

The chain employs TRBV11-2 and TRBJ1-3; D perhaps matches TRBD1 (5 bases). The CDR3 totals 15 residues. V was pared by 3 bases and J by 4 bases, with 13 bases between. Germline CDR1 and CDR2: SGHAT and FQNNGV. The DNA of the CDR3 is TGTGCCAGCAGCTTCTTGCCAGGGCCCGGAAACACCATATATTTT. Its translation: CASSFLPGPGNTIYF.

V usage is TRBV14 and J usage is TRBJ2-5, with 11 bases matching TRBD2. The CDR3 consists of 17 residues. CDR1 is SGHDN and CDR2 is FVKESK in the germline V gene. V gave up 3 bases and J gave up 0 bases; unmatched junction bases: 6. The CDR3 coding sequence is TGTGCCAGCAGCCAGCGACTAGCGGGGCAATACCAAGAGACCCAGTACTTC. It encodes CASSQRLAGQYQETQYF. The full variable domain, with the rest looked up from reference TRBV14 and TRBJ2-5, is EAGVTQFPSHSVIEKGQTVTLRCDPISGHDNLYWYRRVMGKEIKFLLHFVKESKQDESGMPNNRFLAERTGGTYSTLKVQPAELEDSGVYFCASSQRLAGQYQETQYFGPGTRLLVL.

The chain is built from TRBV7-2 and TRBJ1-1; D unresolved. Trimming took 2 bases from V and 5 from J, leaving 12 bases between them. Germline V lookup: CDR1 SGHTA, CDR2 FQGNSA. This CDR3 spans 14 amino acids. The CDR3 reads CASSLRYRGTEAFF. DNA of the CDR3: TGTGCCAGCAGCTTACGGTACCGAGGGACTGAAGCTTTCTTT.

The chain has TRBV10-3 and TRBJ1-6, with 10 bases fitting TRBD1. CDR1 ENHRY and CDR2 SYGVKD come from the germline V gene. The CDR3 sequence is 17 residues long. V gave up 10 bases and J gave up 7 bases; unmatched junction bases: 16. CDR3 amino acids: CATTRGTGVSGNSPLHF. CDR3 coding DNA: TGTGCCACCACGAGGGGGACAGGGGTTTCGGGGAATTCACCCCTCCACTTT.

The chain links TRBV6-5 to TRBJ1-2; D is perhaps TRBD1 (5 bases). V was trimmed by 5 bases and J by 8 bases, leaving 21 bases between them. CDR1 and CDR2 (germline): MNHEY, SVGAGI. The CDR3 is 15 amino acids. The CDR3 nucleotides read TGTGCCAGCAGTCAACCTCAAAGGGGAGGAAGGGGCTACACCTTC. Amino acid sequence: CASSQPQRGGRGYTF.

The CDR3 is CASSFGGMITEAFF. The CDR3 DNA reads as TGTGCCAGCAGCTTCGGGGGAATGATCACTGAAGCTTTCTTT. The chain uses TRBV7-9 and TRBJ1-1; D possibly corresponds to TRBD1 (5 bases). CDR3 size: 14 residues. Germline-derived CDR1 and CDR2 are SEHNR and FQNEAQ (reference sequence). With 3 bases removed from V and 4 bases from J, the gap between germline ends came to 12 bases.